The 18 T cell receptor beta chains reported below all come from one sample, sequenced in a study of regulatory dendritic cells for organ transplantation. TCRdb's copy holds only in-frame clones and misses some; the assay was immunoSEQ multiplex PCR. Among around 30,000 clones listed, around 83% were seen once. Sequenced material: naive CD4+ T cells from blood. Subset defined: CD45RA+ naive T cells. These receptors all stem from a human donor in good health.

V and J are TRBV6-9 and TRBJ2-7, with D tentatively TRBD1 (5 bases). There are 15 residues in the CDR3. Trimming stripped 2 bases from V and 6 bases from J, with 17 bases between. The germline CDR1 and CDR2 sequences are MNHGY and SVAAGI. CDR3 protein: CASSYQAGQPGEQYF. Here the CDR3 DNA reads TGTGCCAGCAGTTATCAGGCAGGGCAGCCGGGCGAGCAGTACTTC.

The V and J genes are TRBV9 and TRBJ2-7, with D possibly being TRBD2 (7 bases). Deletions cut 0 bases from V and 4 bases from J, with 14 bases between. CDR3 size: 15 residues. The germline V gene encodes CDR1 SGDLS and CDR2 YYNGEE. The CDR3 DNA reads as TGTGCCAGCAGCGTAGATTTAGGGGGGGGGTACGAGCAGTACTTC. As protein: CASSVDLGGGYEQYF.

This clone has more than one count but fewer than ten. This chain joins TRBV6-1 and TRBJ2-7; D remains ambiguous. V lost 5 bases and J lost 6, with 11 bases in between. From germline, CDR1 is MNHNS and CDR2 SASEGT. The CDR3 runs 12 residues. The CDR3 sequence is CASSPKLSEQYF. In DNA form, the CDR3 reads TGTGCCAGCAGTCCTAAACTGAGCGAGCAGTACTTC.

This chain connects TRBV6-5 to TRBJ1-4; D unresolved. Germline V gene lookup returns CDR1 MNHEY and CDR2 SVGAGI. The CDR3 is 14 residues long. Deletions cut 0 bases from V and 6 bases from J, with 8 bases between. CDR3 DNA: TGTGCCAGCAGTTACTCTCCCGGAGATGAAAAACTGTTTTTT. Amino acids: CASSYSPGDEKLFF.

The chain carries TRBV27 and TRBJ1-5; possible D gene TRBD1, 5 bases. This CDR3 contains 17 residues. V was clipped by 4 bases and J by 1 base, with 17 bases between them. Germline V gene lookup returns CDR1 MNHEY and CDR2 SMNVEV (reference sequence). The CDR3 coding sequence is TGTGCCAGCAGTTCCAATTGGGGCAGGGCAAGCAATCAGCCCCAGCATTTT. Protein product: CASSSNWGRASNQPQHF.

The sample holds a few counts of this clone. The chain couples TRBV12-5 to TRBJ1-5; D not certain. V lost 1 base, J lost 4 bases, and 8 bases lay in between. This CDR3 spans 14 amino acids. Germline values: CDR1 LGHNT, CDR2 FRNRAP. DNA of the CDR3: TGTGCTAGTGGTTTGGACAGAGAAAATCAGCCCCAGCATTTT. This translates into CASGLDRENQPQHF.

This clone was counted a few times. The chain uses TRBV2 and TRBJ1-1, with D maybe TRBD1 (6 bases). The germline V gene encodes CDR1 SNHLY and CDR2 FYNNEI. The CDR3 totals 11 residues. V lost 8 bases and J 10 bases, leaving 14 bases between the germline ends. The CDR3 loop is CASLSRGTAFF. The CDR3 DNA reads TGTGCCAGCCTGTCCAGGGGTACAGCTTTCTTT.

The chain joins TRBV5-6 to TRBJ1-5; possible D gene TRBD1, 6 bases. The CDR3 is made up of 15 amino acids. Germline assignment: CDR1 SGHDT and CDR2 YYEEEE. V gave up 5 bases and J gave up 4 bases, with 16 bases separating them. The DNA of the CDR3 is TGTGCCAGCAGGGCCCGGGGGGCCGGGAATCAGCCCCAGCATTTT. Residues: CASRARGAGNQPQHF.

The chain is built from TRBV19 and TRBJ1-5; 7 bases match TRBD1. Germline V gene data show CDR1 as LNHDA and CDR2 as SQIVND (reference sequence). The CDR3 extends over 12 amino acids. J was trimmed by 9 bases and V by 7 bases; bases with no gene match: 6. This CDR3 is CASNKGASPQHF. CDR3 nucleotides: TGTGCCAGTAATAAGGGGGCTTCGCCCCAGCATTTT.

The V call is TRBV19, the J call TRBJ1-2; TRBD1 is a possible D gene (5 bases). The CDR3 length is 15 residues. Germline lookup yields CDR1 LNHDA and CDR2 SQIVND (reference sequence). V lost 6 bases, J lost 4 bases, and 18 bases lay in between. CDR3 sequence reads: CASSRLDRNSYGYTF. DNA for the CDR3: TGTGCCAGTAGCCGGTTAGACAGAAACTCCTATGGCTACACCTTC.

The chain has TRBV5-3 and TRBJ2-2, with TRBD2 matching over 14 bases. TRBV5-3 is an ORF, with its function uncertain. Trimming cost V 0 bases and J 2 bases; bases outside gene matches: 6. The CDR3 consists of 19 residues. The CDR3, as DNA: TGTGCCAGAAGCTTGGACTCCGGGACTAGCGGGGGAAACACCGGGGAGCTGTTTTTT. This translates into CARSLDSGTSGGNTGELFF.

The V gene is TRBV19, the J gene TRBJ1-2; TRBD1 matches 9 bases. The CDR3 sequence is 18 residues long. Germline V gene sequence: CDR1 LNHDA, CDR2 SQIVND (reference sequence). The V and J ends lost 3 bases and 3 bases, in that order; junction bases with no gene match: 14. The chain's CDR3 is CASSMPAGQGLVDYGYTF. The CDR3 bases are TGTGCCAGTAGTATGCCGGCCGGACAGGGGTTAGTAGACTATGGCTACACCTTC.

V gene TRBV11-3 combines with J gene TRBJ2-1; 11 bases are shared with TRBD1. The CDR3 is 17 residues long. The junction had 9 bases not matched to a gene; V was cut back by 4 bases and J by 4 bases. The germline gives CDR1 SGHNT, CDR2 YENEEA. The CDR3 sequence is CASSSRDRDRGYNEQFF. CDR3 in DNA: TGTGCCAGCAGCTCAAGGGACCGGGACAGGGGGTACAATGAGCAGTTCTTC.

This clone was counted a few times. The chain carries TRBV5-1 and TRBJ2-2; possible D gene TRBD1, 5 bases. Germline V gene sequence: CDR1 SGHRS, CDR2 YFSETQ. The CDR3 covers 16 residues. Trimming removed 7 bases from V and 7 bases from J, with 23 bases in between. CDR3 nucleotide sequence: TGCGCCAGCTCCCTCCCAAGGGGCATTCAGGTCGGGGAGCTGTTTTTT. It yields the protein CASSLPRGIQVGELFF.

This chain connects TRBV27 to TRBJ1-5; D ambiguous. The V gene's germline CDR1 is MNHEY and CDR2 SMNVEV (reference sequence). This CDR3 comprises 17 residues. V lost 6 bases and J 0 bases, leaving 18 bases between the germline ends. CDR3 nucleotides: TGTGCCAGCAGCCGAGGTTTGGTACCTTATAGCAATCAGCCCCAGCATTTT. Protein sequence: CASSRGLVPYSNQPQHF.

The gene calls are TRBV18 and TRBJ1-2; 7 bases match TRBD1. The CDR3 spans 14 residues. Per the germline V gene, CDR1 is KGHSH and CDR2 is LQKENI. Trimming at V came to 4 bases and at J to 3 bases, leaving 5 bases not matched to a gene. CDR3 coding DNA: TGTGCCAGCTCACTGGACACAGGGGACTATGGCTACACCTTC. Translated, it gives CASSLDTGDYGYTF.

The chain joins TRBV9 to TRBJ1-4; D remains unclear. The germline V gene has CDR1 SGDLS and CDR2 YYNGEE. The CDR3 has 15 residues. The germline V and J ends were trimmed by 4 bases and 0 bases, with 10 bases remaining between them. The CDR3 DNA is TGTGCCAGCAGCACTTCAGGTACAACTAATGAAAAACTGTTTTTT. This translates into CASSTSGTTNEKLFF.

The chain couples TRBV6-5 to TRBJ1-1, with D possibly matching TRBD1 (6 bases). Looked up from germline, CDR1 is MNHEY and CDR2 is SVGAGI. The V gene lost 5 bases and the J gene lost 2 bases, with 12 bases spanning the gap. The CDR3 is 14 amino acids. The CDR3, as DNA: TGTGCCAGCAGTCCCGGACAGAGAAACACTGAAGCTTTCTTT. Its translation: CASSPGQRNTEAFF.